This TCR beta chain is drawn from a study of blood T cell repertoires in COVID-19. Assignment of participants to cohorts was predicated upon participant-reported clinical history. This CDR3 has 15 residues. The germline V gene encodes CDR1 SGHAT and CDR2 FQNNGV. V lost 1 base, J lost 6 bases, and 5 bases stayed unmatched. Authors' data handling: Using reference gene primer amplification, nucleated cell counts were estimated. Clones were sequenced by immunoSEQ multiplex PCR, and TCRdb holds only the in-frame ones, with some missing. That table furnishes V, J and clone size, whereas the DNA furnished D and trimming. The top ten clones hold about 2.1% of a sample with roughly 300,000 clones, roughly 88% of them seen once.

The sequenced sample was PBMCs or T cells enriched from blood (not recorded which). The chain carries TRBV11-2 and TRBJ2-1; 8 positions match TRBD1. This receptor was obtained from a woman in her forties with acute COVID-19. The CDR3 nucleotides read TGTGCCAGCAGCTTAGTGTGGACAGGGACCAATGAGCAGTTCTTC. It yields the protein CASSLVWTGTNEQFF.